Here is one TCR beta chain with its context. Its antigen is undetermined. From germline, CDR1 is MNHEY and CDR2 SMNVEV (reference sequence). Trimming cost V 2 bases and J 4 bases; bases outside gene matches: 12. The CDR3 is 18 amino acids. This sample was included in a study of shared clonotypes between healthy human individuals. Positive CCR7 selection of CD45RO-negative cells yielded the naive CD8 cells, and terminally differentiated effector memory CD45RA+ cells were excluded. Healthy adults negative for HIV, lacking recent acute infections or vaccinations, served as donors. Sequencing used immunoSEQ multiplex PCR; TCRdb keeps in-frame clones, though not all of them. The sample yields about 700,000 clones, about 90% seen once. Regarding the study as a whole: Of the naive CD4 clonotypes, roughly 5% were shared across a handful of donors.

The rearrangement joins TRBV27 to TRBJ2-3; 10 nucleotides align to TRBD2. The TCR comes from a man aged 25-40 years in good health. The specimen sequenced was naive CD8+ T cells sorted from blood. The CDR3 DNA follows: TGTGCCAGCAGTTTAGGGCCCCCACTAGCGGGACGTTCAGATACGCAGTATTTT. Encoded protein: CASSLGPPLAGRSDTQYF.